A single sample gave rise to the 5 T cell receptor beta chains below, sequenced in a study of shared clonotypes between healthy human individuals. Repertoires were generated with immunoSEQ multiplex PCR, while TCRdb's copy carries only in-frame clones and drops some. The sample holds over 800,000 clones, 90% to 95% seen once. Cells designated naive CD8 were CD45RO-negative and were positively selected for CCR7, with terminally differentiated effector memory CD45RA+ cells excluded. The sequenced material came from naive CD8+ T cells sorted from blood. Receptor source: a man younger than 45 in good health.

This chain connects TRBV11-3 to TRBJ2-5; D is possibly TRBD1 (7 bases). CDR1 and CDR2 (germline): SGHNT, YENEEA. The CDR3 length is 17 residues. The V gene lost 1 base and the J gene lost 3 bases, with 18 bases spanning the gap. CDR3 residues: CASSLGPGQPGEETQYF. DNA of the CDR3: TGTGCCAGCAGCTTAGGCCCGGGACAGCCGGGAGAAGAGACCCAGTACTTC.

The chain couples TRBV9 to TRBJ2-1, with 14 bases fitting TRBD2. CDR3 size: 18 residues. The V gene end was trimmed by 7 bases and the J gene end by 2 bases; junction bases not matched to a gene: 11. In germline, CDR1 is SGDLS, CDR2 YYNGEE. CDR3: CASGLGGLAGATYNEQFF. In DNA, the CDR3 is TGTGCCAGCGGGTTGGGGGGACTAGCGGGAGCCACCTACAATGAGCAGTTCTTC. Full variable domain (outside the CDR3, taken from reference TRBV9 and TRBJ2-1): DSGVTQTPKHLITATGQRVTLRCSPRSGDLSVYWYQQSLDQGLQFLIQYYNGEERAKGNILERFSAQQFPDLHSELNLSSLELGDSALYFCASGLGGLAGATYNEQFFGPGTRLTVL.

The chain combines TRBV5-8 with TRBJ2-7; TRBD1 agrees at 9 bases. This CDR3 has 13 amino acids. Germline CDR1 and CDR2: SGHTS and YDEGEE. The trim removed 3 bases at V and 3 bases at J, leaving 1 base unmatched. CDR3 sequence (DNA): TGTGCCAGCAGCTGGGGACAGGGCTACGAGCAGTACTTC. Amino acid sequence: CASSWGQGYEQYF.

The chain uses TRBV6-4 and TRBJ2-1; the match to TRBD2 covers 7 bases. Germline CDR1 reads MRHNA; CDR2 reads SNTAGT. The CDR3 is made up of 16 amino acids. J was trimmed by 0 bases and V by 0 bases; bases with no gene match: 2. This chain's CDR3 is CASSDSGGSSYNEQFF. Written as DNA, the CDR3 is TGTGCCAGCAGTGACTCAGGCGGGAGCTCCTACAATGAGCAGTTCTTC.

The chain carries TRBV7-9 and TRBJ2-5; TRBD2 matches 9 bases. Trimming cost V 4 bases and J 1 base; bases outside gene matches: 4. The CDR3 spans 15 residues. Germline V gene data show CDR1 as SEHNR and CDR2 as FQNEAQ (reference sequence). CDR3 region: CASSSRLAVQETQYF. The CDR3 DNA reads TGTGCCAGCAGCTCCCGACTAGCGGTCCAAGAGACCCAGTACTTC.